Listed below are T cell receptor beta chains from one sample, sequenced in a study of cytomegalovirus exposure and HLA in healthy donors. The method was immunoSEQ multiplex PCR; TCRdb's version includes in-frame clones alone and lacks a portion of them. In the table there are roughly 180,000 clones, 75% to 90% of which are singletons. Sequencing was carried out using PBMCs. These receptors were taken from a woman aged 45 to 65 in good health and CMV-seropositive. Each CDR3 is given with its conserved first and last residue. The order of the fields is J gene, clone size, D gene, V gene, CDR3 protein, CDR3 DNA. D genes are given only for firm matches. The size field is filled for only some rows; it gives once, few, many or a size class.

TRBJ1-1	NA	NA	TRBV7-2	CASTRWPTEAFF	TGTGCCAGCACCAGGTGGCCGACTGAAGCTTTCTTT
TRBJ2-7	NA	NA	TRBV7-2	CASSLDSATYEQYF	TGTGCCAGCAGCTTAGATTCCGCTACCTACGAGCAGTACTTC
TRBJ1-2	NA	NA	TRBV5-5	CASSSAGPYGYTF	TGTGCCAGCAGCTCCGCGGGACCCTATGGCTACACCTTC
TRBJ2-7	NA	NA	TRBV29-1	CSVEKGYEQYF	TGCAGCGTTGAGAAGGGGTACGAGCAGTACTTC
TRBJ2-3	NA	TRBD2	TRBV28	CASMRAGLAGSTDTQYF	TGTGCCAGCATGAGGGCGGGACTAGCGGGTAGCACAGATACGCAGTATTTT
TRBJ1-1	once	NA	TRBV7-9	CASSLAGGNLNTEAFF	TGTGCCAGCAGCTTAGCGGGCGGGAACTTGAACACTGAAGCTTTCTTT
TRBJ2-1	few	NA	TRBV5-1	CASSREGHYNEQFF	TGCGCCAGCAGCAGAGAAGGACATTACAATGAGCAGTTCTTC
TRBJ1-4	NA	TRBD1	TRBV19	CASSGLTGEKLFF	TGTGCCAGTAGTGGGCTGACAGGGGAAAAACTGTTTTTT
TRBJ2-7	NA	NA	TRBV4-1	CASSPTPHSPYSYEQYF	TGCGCCAGCAGCCCAACTCCCCACAGCCCATACTCCTACGAGCAGTACTTC
TRBJ2-3	few	TRBD2	TRBV6-4	CASSGSSGSGDTQYF	TGTGCCAGCAGTGGCTCTAGCGGTTCGGGGGATACGCAGTATTTT
TRBJ2-5	NA	NA	TRBV5-1	CASSLARAGETQYF	TGCGCCAGCAGCTTGGCGAGGGCGGGAGAGACCCAGTACTTC
TRBJ2-2	NA	TRBD2	TRBV27	CASSWTSENTGELFF	TGTGCCAGCAGTTGGACTAGCGAGAACACCGGGGAGCTGTTTTTT
TRBJ2-7	NA	NA	TRBV27	CASSLSRDIYEQYF	TGTGCCAGCAGTTTATCCCGGGACATCTACGAGCAGTACTTC
TRBJ2-1	NA	TRBD2	TRBV29-1	CSVEDAGLAGGIDEQFF	TGCAGCGTTGAAGATGCCGGACTAGCGGGAGGTATCGATGAGCAGTTCTTC
TRBJ1-1	few	NA	TRBV6-5	CASSPGMNTEAFF	TGTGCCAGCAGTCCCGGGATGAACACTGAAGCTTTCTTT
TRBJ1-2	NA	TRBD1	TRBV27	CASSQGHGQGKYGYTF	TGTGCCAGCTCGCAAGGTCACGGACAGGGGAAGTATGGCTACACCTTC
TRBJ1-5	NA	NA	TRBV28	CASGWTVLNQPQHF	TGTGCCAGCGGATGGACTGTCCTCAATCAGCCCCAGCATTTT
TRBJ2-3	NA	TRBD1	TRBV28	CASSGTGRVDTQYF	TGTGCCAGCAGTGGGACAGGCAGAGTAGATACGCAGTATTTT
TRBJ2-3	NA	NA	TRBV5-5	CASSLVFRADTDTQYF	TGTGCCAGCAGCTTGGTCTTCAGGGCTGACACAGATACGCAGTATTTT
TRBJ1-3	NA	NA	TRBV9	CASSLTTGGNTIYF	TGTGCCAGCAGCCTAACCACGGGAGGAAACACCATATATTTT
TRBJ2-3	NA	NA	TRBV7-9	CASSLVGDTQYF	TGTGCCAGCAGCTTAGTCGGGGATACGCAGTATTTT
TRBJ1-1	NA	TRBD1	TRBV29-1	CSVGTGNTEAFF	TGCAGCGTTGGGACAGGGAACACTGAAGCTTTCTTT
TRBJ2-6	NA	TRBD1	TRBV28	CASTEGAAGANVLTF	TGTGCCAGCACCGAGGGGGCGGCTGGGGCCAACGTCCTGACTTTC
TRBJ1-1	once	NA	TRBV5-3	CARRSGRTPEAFF	TGTGCCAGAAGATCTGGGAGGACCCCTGAAGCTTTCTTT
TRBJ2-3	NA	NA	TRBV7-8	CASSLQTGTDTQYF	TGTGCCAGCAGCTTACAGACTGGCACAGATACGCAGTATTTT